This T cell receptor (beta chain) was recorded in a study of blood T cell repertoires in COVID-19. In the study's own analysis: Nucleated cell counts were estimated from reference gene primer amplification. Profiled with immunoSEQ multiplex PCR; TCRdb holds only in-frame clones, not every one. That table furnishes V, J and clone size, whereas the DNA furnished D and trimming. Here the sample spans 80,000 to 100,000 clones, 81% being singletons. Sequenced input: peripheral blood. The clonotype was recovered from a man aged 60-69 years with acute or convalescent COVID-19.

CDR3 protein: CASSQGAVSNQPQHF. In DNA form, the CDR3 reads TGTGCCAGCAGTCAGGGGGCCGTTAGCAATCAGCCCCAGCATTTT. The rearrangement joins TRBV6-2 or TRBV6-3 to TRBJ1-5; 8 nucleotides align to TRBD1. Germline lookup yields CDR1 MNHEY and CDR2 SVGEGT. The V segment lost 5 bases and the J segment 0 bases; nucleotides outside the gene matches: 3. The CDR3 totals 15 residues.